Presented here are 19 T cell receptor beta chains from one specimen sequenced in a study of cytomegalovirus exposure and HLA in healthy donors. The study ran its PCR with 60 Vbeta and 13 Jbeta primers. Generated by immunoSEQ multiplex PCR, the TCRdb table keeps only in-frame clones and is missing some. In the table there are 130,000 or so clones, roughly three fifths of which are singletons. Sequencing was done on a sample of PBMCs. The receptors shown here come from a man aged 18 to 30 in good health and CMV-seronegative.

In this sample, this clone turned up a few times. The chain joins TRBV11-3 to TRBJ2-2, with 9 bases fitting TRBD2. The germline V gene has CDR1 SGHNT and CDR2 YENEEA. The CDR3 length is 17 residues. Trimming cost V 1 base and J 4 bases; bases outside gene matches: 7. CDR3 protein: CASSLGSGGRITGELFF. The CDR3 coding sequence is TGTGCCAGCAGCTTAGGTAGCGGGGGACGGATCACCGGGGAGCTGTTTTTT.

This clone was found a few times. The V call is TRBV4-2, the J call TRBJ1-5, with D possibly TRBD1 on 6 matching bases. V gave up 4 bases and J gave up 5 bases, with 15 bases separating them. Germline V gives CDR1 LGHNA, CDR2 YNFKEQ. The CDR3 is 15 amino acids. Written as DNA, the CDR3 is TGTGCCAGCAGCCCCCGGGACACCAAATATCAGCCCCAGCATTTT. It codes for CASSPRDTKYQPQHF.

The chain couples TRBV10-1 to TRBJ2-5, with TRBD1 matching 10 bases. The last part of the DNA fits TRBJ2-7 better; the J call may be wrong. The CDR3 totals 13 residues. Germline CDR1 is WNHNN and CDR2 is SYGVQD (reference sequence). The DNA for the CDR3 is TGCGCCAGCAGCCGGGACAGGGGTTACGAGCAGTACTTC. Residues: CASSRDRGYEQYF.

Details on this clone: An end of the junction differs from the germline gene, which may be a read error. The rearrangement joins TRBV5-4 to TRBJ2-7; 7 bases map to TRBD2. CDR1 and CDR2 from the germline V gene are SGHNT and YYREEE (reference sequence). The CDR3 totals 12 residues. The CDR3 DNA is TGTGCCAGCAGCTTGGGTCCCCTAGCGGAGGACTTC. This codes for CASSLGPLAEDF.

DNA for the CDR3: TGTGCCAGCAGCTTAGCGGCAGGAGATACGCAGTATTTT. Protein: CASSLAAGDTQYF. The V call is TRBV7-6, the J call TRBJ2-3, with no clear D. Germline V gene data show CDR1 as SGHVS and CDR2 as FNYEAQ. The V gene lost 0 bases and the J gene lost 5 bases, with 6 bases spanning the gap. The CDR3 sequence is 13 residues long.

This chain joins TRBV19 and TRBJ2-7, with 8 positions matching TRBD2. V dropped 10 bases and J dropped 7; count of bases not matched to a gene: 15. The CDR3 length is 14 residues. The V gene's germline CDR1 is LNHDA and CDR2 SQIVND (reference sequence). The CDR3 is CATKTRAGDQEQYF. For the CDR3, the DNA is TGTGCCACAAAGACTAGAGCGGGAGATCAAGAGCAGTACTTC.

This clone was detected a few times. This chain joins TRBV9 and TRBJ2-7; weak D call: TRBD1 (7 bases). V lost 3 bases and J 5 bases, leaving 21 bases between the germline ends. Germline V CDR1 and CDR2: SGDLS, YYNGEE. The CDR3 is 16 amino acids. CDR3 sequence: CASSAPRGAPRDEQYF. The CDR3 coding sequence is TGTGCCAGCAGCGCGCCCAGGGGGGCTCCCAGGGACGAGCAGTACTTC. The entire variable domain, with the rest obtained from reference TRBV9 and TRBJ2-7, is as follows: DSGVTQTPKHLITATGQRVTLRCSPRSGDLSVYWYQQSLDQGLQFLIQYYNGEERAKGNILERFSAQQFPDLHSELNLSSLELGDSALYFCASSAPRGAPRDEQYFGPGTRLTVT.

This clone was observed once. The genes are TRBV9 and TRBJ2-5; 8 bases align to TRBD2. Germline V gives CDR1 SGDLS, CDR2 YYNGEE. The CDR3 length is 16 residues. V shed 0 bases, J shed 1 base, and the junction held 5 bases outside the gene matches. CDR3 residues: CASSVGAGALQETQYF. In nucleotides, the CDR3 is TGTGCCAGCAGCGTAGGAGCGGGGGCCCTCCAAGAGACCCAGTACTTC.

V and J are TRBV5-6 and TRBJ2-5, with a possible D match to TRBD1 (6 bases). The V and J ends lost 3 bases and 4 bases respectively, with 10 bases between them. The CDR3 runs to 13 residues. Germline V gene sequence: CDR1 SGHDT, CDR2 YYEEEE. The CDR3 here is CASSWKGGETQYF. In DNA form, the CDR3 reads TGTGCCAGCAGCTGGAAAGGGGGAGAGACCCAGTACTTC.

This clone was seen a few times. The same CDR3 also results from other DNA sequences found in this sample. V gene TRBV28 combines with J gene TRBJ2-7; TRBD1 matches 7 bases. Germline assignment: CDR1 MDHEN and CDR2 SYDVKM. Trimming at V came to 5 bases and at J to 2 bases, leaving 3 bases not matched to a gene. The CDR3 consists of 13 residues. This CDR3 is CASSPGQPYEQYF. The CDR3 DNA reads as TGTGCCAGCAGTCCGGGACAGCCCTACGAGCAGTACTTC.

The CDR3 here is CASSLVAGGALFF. DNA of the CDR3: TGTGCCAGCAGCTTAGTAGCGGGAGGGGCACTGTTTTTT. The V and J genes are TRBV11-3 and TRBJ2-2; 11 nucleotides match TRBD2. The V gene's germline CDR1 is SGHNT and CDR2 YENEEA. V lost 1 base and J lost 14; bases outside the gene matches: 3. The CDR3 contains 13 residues.

On this clone itself: One end of the junction does not line up with germline, which may come from a read error. The chain joins TRBV27 to TRBJ1-5; D call uncertain. In germline, CDR1 is MNHEY, CDR2 SMNVEV (reference sequence). The length of the CDR3 is 16 residues. In DNA form, the CDR3 reads TGTGCCCGCAGTTCACTTCCCAACTCAGGTAATCAGCCCCAGCATTTT. It translates to CARSSLPNSGNQPQHF.

The chain has TRBV2 and TRBJ2-1; 7 positions agree with TRBD2. CDR3 length: 17 residues. V lost 0 bases and J lost 2; bases outside the gene matches: 7. CDR1 is SNHLY, CDR2 FYNNEI, per germline. The CDR3 sequence: CASSEALNGGTYNEQFF. Here the CDR3 DNA reads TGTGCCAGCAGTGAAGCGCTGAACGGGGGGACCTACAATGAGCAGTTCTTC.

The chain has TRBV30 and TRBJ2-7; the D gene is possibly TRBD1 (5 bases). The CDR3 is 13 amino acids. The V gene's germline CDR1 is GTSNPN and CDR2 SVGIG (reference sequence). Trimming took off 0 bases at V and 2 bases at J, with 8 bases between the two ends. The CDR3 here is CAWSVIQAYEQYF. The DNA of the CDR3 is TGTGCCTGGAGTGTCATACAGGCCTACGAGCAGTACTTC.

V gene TRBV11-2 combines with J gene TRBJ2-7; D not certain. Germline V gene data show CDR1 as SGHAT and CDR2 as FQNNGV. This CDR3 is 14 amino acids long. V was trimmed by 5 bases and J by 2 bases, leaving 13 bases between them. The CDR3 sequence: CASSVRQATYEQYF. The CDR3 bases are TGTGCCAGCAGCGTAAGACAAGCTACCTACGAGCAGTACTTC.

This chain connects TRBV5-1 to TRBJ2-3, with D unresolved. This CDR3 has 13 amino acids. V was pared by 3 bases and J by 1 base, with 6 bases between. Per the germline V gene, CDR1 is SGHRS and CDR2 is YFSETQ. This CDR3 is CASSSLGTDTQYF. The CDR3 coding sequence is TGCGCCAGCAGCTCCCTAGGCACAGATACGCAGTATTTT. The entire variable domain, with the rest obtained from reference TRBV5-1 and TRBJ2-3, is as follows: KAGVTQTPRYLIKTRGQQVTLSCSPISGHRSVSWYQQTPGQGLQFLFEYFSETQRNKGNFPGRFSGRQFSNSRSEMNVSTLELGDSALYLCASSSLGTDTQYFGPGTRLTVL.

This chain's CDR3 is CASSLAAETQYF. The CDR3 coding sequence is TGTGCCAGCAGCTTAGCGGCAGAGACCCAGTACTTC. V is TRBV7-9 and J is TRBJ2-5; D ambiguous. The V and J ends lost 0 bases and 4 bases respectively, with 3 bases between them. Looked up from germline, CDR1 is SEHNR and CDR2 is FQNEAQ (reference sequence). The CDR3 extends over 12 amino acids.

V is TRBV7-9 and J is TRBJ1-2; TRBD1 agrees at 10 bases. Germline loops: CDR1 SEHNR, CDR2 FQNEAQ (reference sequence). The CDR3 extends over 16 amino acids. Unmatched junction bases numbered 13, after V lost 5 bases and J lost 7 bases. CDR3 in amino acids: CASSQTGGGELSGYTF. CDR3 sequence (DNA): TGTGCCAGCAGCCAGACAGGGGGCGGAGAATTAAGTGGCTACACCTTC. Full variable domain (outside the CDR3, taken from reference TRBV7-9 and TRBJ1-2): DTGVSQNPRHKITKRGQNVTFRCDPISEHNRLYWYRQTLGQGPEFLTYFQNEAQLEKSRLLSDRFSAERPKGSFSTLEIQRTEQGDSAMYLCASSQTGGGELSGYTFGSGTRLTVV.

The V call is TRBV7-9, the J call TRBJ1-1; D possibly corresponds to TRBD1 (5 bases). Germline V gives CDR1 SEHNR, CDR2 FQNEAQ (reference sequence). The CDR3 loop spans 15 amino acids. Trimming removed 5 bases at V and 1 base at J, with 14 bases between. CDR3 nucleotides: TGTGCCAGCAGCCTCCCCGGGGGAGGGAACACTGAAGCTTTCTTT. Its translation is CASSLPGGGNTEAFF. The variable domain in full, with the rest retrieved from reference TRBV7-9 and TRBJ1-1, is DTGVSQNPRHKITKRGQNVTFRCDPISEHNRLYWYRQTLGQGPEFLTYFQNEAQLEKSRLLSDRFSAERPKGSFSTLEIQRTEQGDSAMYLCASSLPGGGNTEAFFGQGTRLTVV.